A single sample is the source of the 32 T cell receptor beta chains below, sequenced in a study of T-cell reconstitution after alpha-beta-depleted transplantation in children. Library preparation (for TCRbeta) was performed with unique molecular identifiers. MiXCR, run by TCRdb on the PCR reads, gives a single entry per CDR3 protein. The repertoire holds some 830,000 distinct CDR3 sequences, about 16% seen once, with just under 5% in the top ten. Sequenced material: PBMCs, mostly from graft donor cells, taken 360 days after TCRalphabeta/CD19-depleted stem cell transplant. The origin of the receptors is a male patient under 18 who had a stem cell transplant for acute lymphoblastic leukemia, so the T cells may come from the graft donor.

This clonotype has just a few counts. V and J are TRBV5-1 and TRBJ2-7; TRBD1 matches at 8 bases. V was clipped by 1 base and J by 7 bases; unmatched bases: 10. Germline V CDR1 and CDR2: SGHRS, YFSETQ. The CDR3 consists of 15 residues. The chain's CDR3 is CASSLSWTGFWEQYF. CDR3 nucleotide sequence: TGCGCCAGCAGCTTGTCTTGGACAGGGTTTTGGGAGCAGTACTTC.

CDR3 region: CASSLPGLGVGELFF. CDR3 in DNA: TGTGCCAGCAGTCTTCCGGGACTAGGGGTCGGGGAGCTGTTTTTT. V usage is TRBV12-3 or TRBV12-4 and J usage is TRBJ2-2, with TRBD2 matching over 8 bases. The V segment lost 5 bases and the J segment 7 bases; nucleotides outside the gene matches: 9. The CDR3 runs to 15 residues.

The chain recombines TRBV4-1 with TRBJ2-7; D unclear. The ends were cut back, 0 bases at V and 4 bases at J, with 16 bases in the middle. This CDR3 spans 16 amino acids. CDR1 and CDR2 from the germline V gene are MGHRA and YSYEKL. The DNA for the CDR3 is TGCGCCAGCAGCCAAGATTTCGCGGAAGTCGGGTACGAGCAGTACTTC. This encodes CASSQDFAEVGYEQYF.

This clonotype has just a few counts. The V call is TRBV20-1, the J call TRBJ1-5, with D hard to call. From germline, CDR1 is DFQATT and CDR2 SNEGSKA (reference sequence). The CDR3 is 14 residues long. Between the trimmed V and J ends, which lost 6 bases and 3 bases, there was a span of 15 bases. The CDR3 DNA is TGCAGTGCGGGGAGGAGGAACGACAATCAGCCCCAGCATTTT. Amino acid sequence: CSAGRRNDNQPQHF.

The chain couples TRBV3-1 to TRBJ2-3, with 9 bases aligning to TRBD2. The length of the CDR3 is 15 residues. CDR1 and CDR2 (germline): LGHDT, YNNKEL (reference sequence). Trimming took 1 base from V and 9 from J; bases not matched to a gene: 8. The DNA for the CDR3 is TGTGCCAGCAGCCAAGCAGCGGGAGGCCCGGGAACGCAGTATTTT. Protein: CASSQAAGGPGTQYF.

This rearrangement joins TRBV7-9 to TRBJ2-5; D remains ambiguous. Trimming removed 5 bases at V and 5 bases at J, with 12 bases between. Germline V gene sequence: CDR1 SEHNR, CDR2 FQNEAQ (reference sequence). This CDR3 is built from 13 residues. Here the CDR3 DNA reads TGTGCCAGCAGCACCCAAAACTCGGAGACCCAGTACTTC. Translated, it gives CASSTQNSETQYF.

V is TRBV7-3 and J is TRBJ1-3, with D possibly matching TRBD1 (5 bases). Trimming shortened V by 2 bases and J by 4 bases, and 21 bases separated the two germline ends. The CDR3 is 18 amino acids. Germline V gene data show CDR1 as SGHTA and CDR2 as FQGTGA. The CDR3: CASSLPGSQGSRGNTIYF. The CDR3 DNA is TGTGCCAGCAGCTTACCAGGGAGCCAAGGGTCGCGCGGAAACACCATATATTTT.

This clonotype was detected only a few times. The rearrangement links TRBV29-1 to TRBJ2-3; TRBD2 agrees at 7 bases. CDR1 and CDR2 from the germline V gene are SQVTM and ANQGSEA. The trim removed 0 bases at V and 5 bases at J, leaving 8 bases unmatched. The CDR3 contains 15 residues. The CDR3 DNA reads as TGCAGCGTTGAAGATTGGGCGGGAGCGGGAGATACGCAGTATTTT. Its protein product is CSVEDWAGAGDTQYF.

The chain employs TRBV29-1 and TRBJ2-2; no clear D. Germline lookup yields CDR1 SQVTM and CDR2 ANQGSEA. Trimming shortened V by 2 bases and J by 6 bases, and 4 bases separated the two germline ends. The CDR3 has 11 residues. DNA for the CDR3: TGCAGCGTTGAAAGGCCCGGGGAGCTGTTTTTT. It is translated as CSVERPGELFF.

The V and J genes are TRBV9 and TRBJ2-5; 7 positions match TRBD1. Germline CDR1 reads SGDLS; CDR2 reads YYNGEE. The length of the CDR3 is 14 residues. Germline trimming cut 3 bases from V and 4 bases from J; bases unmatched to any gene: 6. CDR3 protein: CASSEGARSETQYF. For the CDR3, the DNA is TGTGCCAGCAGCGAGGGGGCGCGTTCAGAGACCCAGTACTTC.

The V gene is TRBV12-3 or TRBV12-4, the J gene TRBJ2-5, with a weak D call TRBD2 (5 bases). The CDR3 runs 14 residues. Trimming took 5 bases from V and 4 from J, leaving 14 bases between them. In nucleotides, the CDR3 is TGTGCCAGCAGTATTACTAGTGGTGGAGAGACCCAGTACTTC. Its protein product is CASSITSGGETQYF.

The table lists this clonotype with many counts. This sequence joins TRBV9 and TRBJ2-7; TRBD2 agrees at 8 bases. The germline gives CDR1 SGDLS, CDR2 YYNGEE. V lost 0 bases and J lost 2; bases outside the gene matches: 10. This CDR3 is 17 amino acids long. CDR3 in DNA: TGTGCCAGCAGCGTAGCGCCCCGTGGTAGCGGGACCTACGAGCAGTACTTC. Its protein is CASSVAPRGSGTYEQYF.

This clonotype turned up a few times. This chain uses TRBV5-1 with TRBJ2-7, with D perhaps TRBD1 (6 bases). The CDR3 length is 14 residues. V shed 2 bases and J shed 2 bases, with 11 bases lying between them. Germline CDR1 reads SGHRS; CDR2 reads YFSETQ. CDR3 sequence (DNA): TGCGCCAGCAGCTTACAGGACAGCCCCTACGAGCAGTACTTC. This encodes CASSLQDSPYEQYF.

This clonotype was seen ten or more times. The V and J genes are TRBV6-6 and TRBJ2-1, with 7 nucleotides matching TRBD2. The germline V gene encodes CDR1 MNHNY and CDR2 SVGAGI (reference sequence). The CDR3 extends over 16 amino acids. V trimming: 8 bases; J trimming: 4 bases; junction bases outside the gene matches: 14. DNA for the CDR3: TGTGCCAGCCTCTCCCCCCAAGCGGGGTTATACAATGAGCAGTTCTTC. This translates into CASLSPQAGLYNEQFF.

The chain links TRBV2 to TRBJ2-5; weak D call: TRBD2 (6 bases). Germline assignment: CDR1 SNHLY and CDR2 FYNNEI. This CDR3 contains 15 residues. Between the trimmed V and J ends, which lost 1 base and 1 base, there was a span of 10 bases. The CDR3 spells CASSEGPGLQETQYF. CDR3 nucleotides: TGTGCCAGCAGTGAAGGCCCGGGACTCCAAGAGACCCAGTACTTC.

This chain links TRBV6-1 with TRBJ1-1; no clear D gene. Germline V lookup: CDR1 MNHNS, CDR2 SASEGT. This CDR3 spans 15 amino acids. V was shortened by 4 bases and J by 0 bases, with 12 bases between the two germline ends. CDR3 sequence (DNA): TGTGCCAGCAGTGCAAACCATGGTATGAACACTGAAGCTTTCTTT. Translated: CASSANHGMNTEAFF.

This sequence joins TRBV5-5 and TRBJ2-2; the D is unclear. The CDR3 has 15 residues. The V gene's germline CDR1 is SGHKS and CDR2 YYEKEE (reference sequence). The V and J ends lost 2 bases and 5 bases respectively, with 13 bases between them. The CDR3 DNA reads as TGTGCCAGCAGCTTTAACGGCGCCAGTACCGGGGAGCTGTTTTTT. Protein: CASSFNGASTGELFF.

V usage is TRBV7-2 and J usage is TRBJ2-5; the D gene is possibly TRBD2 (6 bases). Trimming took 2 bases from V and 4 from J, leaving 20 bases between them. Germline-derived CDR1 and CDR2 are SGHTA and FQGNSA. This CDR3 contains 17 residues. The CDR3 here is CASSLTVWKGGRETQYF. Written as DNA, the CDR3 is TGTGCCAGCAGCTTAACGGTTTGGAAAGGAGGGAGAGAGACCCAGTACTTC.

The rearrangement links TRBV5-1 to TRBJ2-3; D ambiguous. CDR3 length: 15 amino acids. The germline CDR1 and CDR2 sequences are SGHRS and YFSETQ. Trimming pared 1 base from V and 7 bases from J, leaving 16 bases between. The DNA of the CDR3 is TGCGCCAGCAGCTTGCGGCTTACACCACAACATACGCAGTATTTT. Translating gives CASSLRLTPQHTQYF.

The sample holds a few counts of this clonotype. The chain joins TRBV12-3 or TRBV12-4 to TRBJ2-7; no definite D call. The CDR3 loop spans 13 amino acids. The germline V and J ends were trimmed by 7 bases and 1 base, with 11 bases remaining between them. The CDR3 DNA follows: TGTGCCAGCACCGCACACGGGTCCTACGAGCAGTACTTC. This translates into CASTAHGSYEQYF.

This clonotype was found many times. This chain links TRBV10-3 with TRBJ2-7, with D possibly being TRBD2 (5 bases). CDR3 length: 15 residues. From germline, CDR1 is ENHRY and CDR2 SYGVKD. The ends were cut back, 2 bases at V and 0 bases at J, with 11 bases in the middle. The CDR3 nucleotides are TGTGCCATCAGTGAGGAGGGCGGACCCTCCTACGAGCAGTACTTC. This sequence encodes CAISEEGGPSYEQYF.

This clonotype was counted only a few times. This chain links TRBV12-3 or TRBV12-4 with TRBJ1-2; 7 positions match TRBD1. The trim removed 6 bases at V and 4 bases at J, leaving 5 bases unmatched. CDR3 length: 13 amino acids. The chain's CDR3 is CASRSTGAYGYTF. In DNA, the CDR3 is TGTGCCAGCAGATCAACAGGGGCCTATGGCTACACCTTC.

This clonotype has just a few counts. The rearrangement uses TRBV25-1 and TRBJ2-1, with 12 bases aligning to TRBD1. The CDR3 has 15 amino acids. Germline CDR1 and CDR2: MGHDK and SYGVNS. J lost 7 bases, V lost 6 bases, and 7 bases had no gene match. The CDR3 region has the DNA TGTGCCAGCAGCCGTGGGGGACAGGGGGCAAATGAGCAGTTCTTC. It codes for CASSRGGQGANEQFF. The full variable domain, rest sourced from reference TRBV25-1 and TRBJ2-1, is EADIYQTPRYLVIGTGKKITLECSQTMGHDKMYWYQQDPGMELHLIHYSYGVNSTEKGDLSSESTVSRIRTEHFPLTLESARPSHTSQYLCASSRGGQGANEQFFGPGTRLTVL.

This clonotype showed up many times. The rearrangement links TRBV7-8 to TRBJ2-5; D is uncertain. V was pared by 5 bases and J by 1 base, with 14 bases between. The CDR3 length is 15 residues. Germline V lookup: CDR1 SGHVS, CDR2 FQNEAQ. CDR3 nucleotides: TGTGCCAGCAGCCTCGGCGGAACGGCCCAAGAGACCCAGTACTTC. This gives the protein CASSLGGTAQETQYF.

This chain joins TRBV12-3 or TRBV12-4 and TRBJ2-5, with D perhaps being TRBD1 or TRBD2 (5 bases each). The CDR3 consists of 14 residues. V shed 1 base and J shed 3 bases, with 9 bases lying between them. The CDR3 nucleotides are TGTGCCAGCAGTTTAGGGGGGACCAAAGAGACCCAGTACTTC. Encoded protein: CASSLGGTKETQYF.

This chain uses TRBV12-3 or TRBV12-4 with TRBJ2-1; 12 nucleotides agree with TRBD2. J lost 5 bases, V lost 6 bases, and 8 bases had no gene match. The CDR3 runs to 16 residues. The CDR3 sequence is CASRLTSGSRNNEQFF. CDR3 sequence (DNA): TGTGCCAGCAGGTTGACTAGCGGGAGCCGTAACAATGAGCAGTTCTTC.

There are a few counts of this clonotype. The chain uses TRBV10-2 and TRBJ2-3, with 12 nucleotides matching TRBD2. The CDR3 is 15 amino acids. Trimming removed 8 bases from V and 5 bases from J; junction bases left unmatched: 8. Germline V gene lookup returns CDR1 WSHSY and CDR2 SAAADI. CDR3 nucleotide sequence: TGCGCCAGCCTCCTCCTAGCGGGAGGGGGAGATACGCAGTATTTT. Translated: CASLLLAGGGDTQYF.

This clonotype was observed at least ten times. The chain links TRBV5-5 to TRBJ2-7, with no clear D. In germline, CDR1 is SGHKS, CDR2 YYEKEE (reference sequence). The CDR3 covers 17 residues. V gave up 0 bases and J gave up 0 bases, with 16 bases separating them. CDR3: CASSLVAVSTTSYEQYF. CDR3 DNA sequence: TGTGCCAGCAGCTTGGTGGCGGTATCTACAACCTCCTACGAGCAGTACTTC.

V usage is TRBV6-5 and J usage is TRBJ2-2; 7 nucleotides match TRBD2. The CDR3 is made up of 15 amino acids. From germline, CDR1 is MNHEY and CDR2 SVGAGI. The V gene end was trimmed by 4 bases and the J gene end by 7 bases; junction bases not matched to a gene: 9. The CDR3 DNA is TGTGCCAGCAGTTCTGCTAGCGGTATCGGCGGGGAGCTGTTTTTT. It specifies CASSSASGIGGELFF.

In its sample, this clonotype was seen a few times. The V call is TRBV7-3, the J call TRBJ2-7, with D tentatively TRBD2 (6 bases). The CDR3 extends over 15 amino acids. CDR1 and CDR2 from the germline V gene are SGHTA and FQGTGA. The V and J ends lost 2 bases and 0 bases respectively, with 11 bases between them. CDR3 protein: CASSLYGRSSYEQYF. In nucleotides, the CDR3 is TGTGCCAGCAGCTTATATGGGAGGAGCTCCTACGAGCAGTACTTC.

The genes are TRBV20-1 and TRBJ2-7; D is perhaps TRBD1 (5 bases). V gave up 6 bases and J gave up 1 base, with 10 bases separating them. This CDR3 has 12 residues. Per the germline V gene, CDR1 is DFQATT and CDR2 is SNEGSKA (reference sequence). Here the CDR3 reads CSAKTDSYEQYF. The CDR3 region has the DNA TGCAGTGCCAAGACAGATTCCTACGAGCAGTACTTC.

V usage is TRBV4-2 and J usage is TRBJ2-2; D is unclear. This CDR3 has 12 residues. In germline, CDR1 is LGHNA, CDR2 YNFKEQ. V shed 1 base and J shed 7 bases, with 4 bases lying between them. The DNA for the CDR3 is TGTGCCAGCAGCCAAGCCGTCGGGGAGCTGTTTTTT. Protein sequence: CASSQAVGELFF.